The 25 T cell receptor beta chains presented below share a single source sample, sequenced in a study of T cells after posttransplantation cyclophosphamide. Libraries were prepared by immunoSEQ multiplex PCR; TCRdb keeps only in-frame clonotypes and omits some of them. Listed for the sample are over 10,000 clones, none seen a single time. Treatment was busulfan-fludarabine conditioning, a marrow graft, and cyclophosphamide on days +3 and +4. Here the sequenced sample was PBMCs, taken after allogeneic stem cell transplant with posttransplant cyclophosphamide. The receptors originated from a female patient aged 40-50 years who received an allogeneic stem cell transplant from a related donor, was CMV-positive, and had acute GVHD only. The graft donor may account for some of the T cells.

In its sample, this clone was seen many times. J is TRBJ2-7 and V is TRBV6-5; a weak D match, TRBD2 (6 bases). V gave up 5 bases and J gave up 3 bases, with 8 bases separating them. The CDR3 has 12 amino acids. Germline lookup yields CDR1 MNHEY and CDR2 SVGAGI. CDR3 residues: CASSRDCYEQYV. The CDR3 DNA sequence: TGTGCCAGCAGTCGGGACTGCTACGAGCAGTACGTC.

This clone was observed at least ten times. The genes are TRBV6-1 and TRBJ2-2; TRBD2 is a possible D gene (6 bases). Per germline, CDR1 MNHNS and CDR2 SASEGT. V gave up 2 bases and J gave up 6 bases, with 7 bases separating them. The length of the CDR3 is 13 residues. The CDR3 region has the DNA TGTGCCAGCAGTGAATGGGAGGCCGGGGAGCTGTTTTTT. It specifies CASSEWEAGELFF.

This clone was observed many times. The chain joins TRBV4-1 to TRBJ2-7, with a possible D match to TRBD2 (6 bases). The germline V gene encodes CDR1 MGHRA and CDR2 YSYEKL. Deletions cut 2 bases from V and 4 bases from J, with 18 bases between. There are 16 residues in the CDR3. This chain's CDR3 is CASSQRGGAGWYEQYF. The CDR3 region has the DNA TGCGCCAGCAGCCAACGGGGCGGGGCAGGCTGGTACGAGCAGTACTTC.

This clone appeared a few times. The chain links TRBV30 to TRBJ2-1, with TRBD2 identical over 8 bases. The CDR3 extends over 12 amino acids. V trimming: 4 bases; J trimming: 4 bases; junction bases outside the gene matches: 0. Germline V lookup: CDR1 GTSNPN, CDR2 SVGIG (reference sequence). Here the CDR3 reads CAWTSGYNEQFF. The CDR3, as DNA: TGTGCCTGGACTAGCGGGTACAATGAGCAGTTCTTC.

This clone was picked up many times. The chain links TRBV5-6 to TRBJ2-7; TRBD2 matches at 12 bases. J was trimmed by 7 bases and V by 0 bases; bases with no gene match: 5. The CDR3 is 15 amino acids. Germline V gene data show CDR1 as SGHDT and CDR2 as YYEEEE. The CDR3 DNA reads TGTGCCAGCAGCTTGGGGCTAGCGGGAGGGGGTGAGCAGTACGTC. It is translated as CASSLGLAGGGEQYV.

This clone has more than one count but fewer than ten. The rearrangement joins TRBV7-9 to TRBJ2-1, with TRBD2 matching 8 bases. The V gene's germline CDR1 is SEHNR and CDR2 FQNEAQ (reference sequence). Germline trimming cut 0 bases from V and 15 bases from J; bases unmatched to any gene: 13. The CDR3 is 15 residues long. CDR3 in amino acids: CASSLAHITGGPPFF. CDR3 DNA sequence: TGTGCCAGCAGCTTAGCGCATATAACGGGAGGGCCCCCGTTCTTC.

This clone was seen at least ten times. This chain connects TRBV6-5 to TRBJ1-1; the match to TRBD1 covers 7 bases. The CDR3 contains 16 residues. After removal of 0 bases from V and 1 base from J, the junction contained 5 bases not matched to a gene. Germline lookup yields CDR1 MNHEY and CDR2 SVGAGI. CDR3: CASSYSAGGWNTEAFF. DNA for the CDR3: TGTGCCAGCAGTTACTCGGCAGGGGGGTGGAACACTGAAGCTTTCTTT.

By sample share, this clone is medium-sized. This chain uses TRBV5-1 with TRBJ2-1, with unresolved D. Per the germline V gene, CDR1 is SGHRS and CDR2 is YFSETQ. The CDR3 length is 13 residues. Trimming took off 0 bases at V and 5 bases at J, with 6 bases between the two ends. CDR3 region: CASSLARNNEQFF. CDR3 in DNA: TGCGCCAGCAGCTTGGCTAGGAACAATGAGCAGTTCTTC.

Ten or more counts support this clone. The CDR3 spells CASSGGGQPQHF. The CDR3 DNA is TGCGCCAGCAGTGGGGGGGGTCAGCCCCAGCATTTT. The V call is TRBV10-2, the J call TRBJ1-5, with D perhaps matching TRBD1 (5 bases). In germline, CDR1 is WSHSY, CDR2 SAAADI. The CDR3 runs to 12 residues. V was cut by 4 bases and J by 6 bases, with 7 bases left in between.

This clone was recorded many times. The CDR3 DNA follows: TGCGCCAGCAGCTTGGGGCTTCAGAGCGCCGACGAGCAGTACTTC. Protein product: CASSLGLQSADEQYF. This sequence joins TRBV5-1 and TRBJ2-7, with D hard to call. V was pared by 0 bases and J by 5 bases, with 15 bases between. Germline V gives CDR1 SGHRS, CDR2 YFSETQ. This CDR3 region has 15 residues.

This clone was seen many times. The gene calls are TRBV4-1 and TRBJ2-1; TRBD1 matches 9 bases. Trimming took 3 bases from V and 5 from J; bases not matched to a gene: 5. This CDR3 region has 15 residues. Germline CDR1 is MGHRA and CDR2 is YSYEKL. CDR3 coding DNA: TGCGCCAGCAGCCACGGGGACAGGGACGACAATGAGCAGTTCTTC. This sequence encodes CASSHGDRDDNEQFF.

This clone was recorded at least ten times. The CDR3 DNA follows: TGTGCCAGTAGTATTTACAGGTCCCGGGATACGCAGTATTTT. It translates to CASSIYRSRDTQYF. The chain uses TRBV19 and TRBJ2-3, with D perhaps TRBD1 (5 bases). CDR3 length equals 14 residues. V lost 3 bases, J lost 6 bases, and 13 bases lay in between. Germline CDR1 reads LNHDA; CDR2 reads SQIVND (reference sequence).

The rearrangement uses TRBV6-5 and TRBJ1-6, with D hard to call. Germline V gene sequence: CDR1 MNHEY, CDR2 SVGAGI. V shed 0 bases and J shed 9 bases, with 15 bases lying between them. This CDR3 has 16 residues. The CDR3 DNA follows: TGTGCCAGCAGTTACTCGAAGCGAGAATTAGGTTCACCCCTCCACTTT. Protein product: CASSYSKRELGSPLHF.

This clone occurred many times. This rearrangement joins TRBV11-3 to TRBJ2-5; D possibly corresponds to TRBD2 (7 bases). CDR1 SGHNT and CDR2 YENEEA come from the germline V gene. V lost 1 base and J 2 bases, leaving 11 bases between the germline ends. The CDR3 has 15 amino acids. This CDR3 reads CASSLGAGAQETQYF. CDR3 coding DNA: TGTGCCAGCAGCTTAGGGGCGGGGGCTCAAGAGACCCAGTACTTC.

This clone was detected only a few times. V and J are TRBV5-6 and TRBJ2-1; 7 bases map to TRBD2. Trimming cost V 0 bases and J 7 bases; bases outside gene matches: 10. The CDR3 length is 16 residues. Looked up from germline, CDR1 is SGHDT and CDR2 is YYEEEE. CDR3 residues: CASSLGAGRGFNEQFF. The CDR3 DNA follows: TGTGCCAGCAGCTTGGGGGCAGGGAGGGGATTTAATGAGCAGTTCTTC.

This clone was recorded many times. The genes are TRBV4-3 and TRBJ1-4, with a possible D match to TRBD1 (6 bases). This CDR3 region has 17 residues. Trimming removed 0 bases from V and 5 bases from J, with 16 bases in between. Germline V gene sequence: CDR1 LGHNA, CDR2 YSLEER. This CDR3 is CASSQDLDQGSNEKLFF. For the CDR3, the DNA is TGCGCCAGCAGCCAAGATCTAGATCAGGGGTCGAATGAAAAACTGTTTTTT.

This clone was observed a handful of times. The V and J genes are TRBV13 and TRBJ2-1, with a tentative D call TRBD2 (5 bases). Trimming removed 5 bases from V and 2 bases from J, with 10 bases in between. Germline V gene sequence: CDR1 PRHDT, CDR2 FYEKMQ (reference sequence). The CDR3 length is 14 residues. The CDR3 DNA is TGTGCCAGCAGCCCCCGACTACCCTACAATGAGCAGTTCTTC. Protein sequence: CASSPRLPYNEQFF.

The CDR3 nucleotides are TGTGCCAGCAGCGTGCACGGGAGCGGAACCGGGGAGCTGTTTTTT. Encoded protein: CASSVHGSGTGELFF. This chain links TRBV9 with TRBJ2-2, with D possibly matching TRBD2 (6 bases). CDR1 is SGDLS and CDR2 is YYNGEE in the germline V gene. V was clipped by 2 bases and J by 5 bases, with 13 bases between them. This CDR3 region has 15 residues.

This clone has just a few counts. A read error may produce the germline difference seen at one junction end. The sample contains more than one DNA sequence encoding this CDR3. The chain is built from TRBV6-6 and TRBJ2-7; 8 bases agree with TRBD1. The CDR3 is made up of 13 amino acids. Per the germline V gene, CDR1 is MNHNY and CDR2 is SVGAGI (reference sequence). The CDR3 DNA reads as TGCGCCAGCAGCCGGGACAGGACCTACGAGCAGTACTTC. Protein sequence: CASSRDRTYEQYF.

The chain combines TRBV30 with TRBJ1-3; maybe TRBD1 (6 bases). The CDR3 is 15 residues long. V was trimmed by 4 bases and J by 0 bases, leaving 13 bases between them. From germline, CDR1 is GTSNPN and CDR2 SVGIG (reference sequence). CDR3 sequence (DNA): TGTGCCTGGACGCCGGACAGTGCCTCTGGAAACACCATATATTTT. Translating gives CAWTPDSASGNTIYF.

The table lists this clone with many counts. V is TRBV11-2 and J is TRBJ2-3; 7 positions agree with TRBD2. Germline lookup yields CDR1 SGHAT and CDR2 FQNNGV. The V segment lost 1 base and the J segment 3 bases; nucleotides outside the gene matches: 4. This CDR3 contains 15 residues. CDR3 region: CASSLGQRGTDTQYF. The CDR3 DNA reads as TGTGCCAGCAGCTTAGGACAGCGGGGAACAGATACGCAGTATTTT.

There are many counts of this clone. V gene TRBV18 combines with J gene TRBJ1-4; a weak D match, TRBD1 (5 bases). V lost 1 base, J lost 5 bases, and 8 bases lay in between. This CDR3 contains 14 residues. CDR1 KGHSH and CDR2 LQKENI come from the germline V gene. CDR3 DNA sequence: TGTGCCAGCTCACCACGGGCAGGGAATGAAAAACTGTTTTTT. Its protein product is CASSPRAGNEKLFF. Using reference TRBV18 and TRBJ1-4 for the parts outside the CDR3, the full variable domain is NAGVMQNPRHLVRRRGQEARLRCSPMKGHSHVYWYRQLPEEGLKFMVYLQKENIIDESGMPKERFSAEFPKEGPSILRIQQVVRGDSAAYFCASSPRAGNEKLFFGSGTQLSVL.

This clone was seen repeatedly, ten times or more. The rearrangement links TRBV7-2 to TRBJ2-7; the D gene is possibly TRBD1 (5 bases). V was trimmed by 0 bases and J by 2 bases, leaving 11 bases between them. CDR3 size: 15 residues. Per the germline V gene, CDR1 is SGHTA and CDR2 is FQGNSA. CDR3 sequence reads: CASSLAWAGTYEQYF. The DNA for the CDR3 is TGTGCCAGCAGCTTAGCCTGGGCAGGGACCTACGAGCAGTACTTC.

In its sample, this clone was seen a few times. The genes are TRBV9 and TRBJ2-2, with D possibly TRBD1 on 6 matching bases. V lost 0 bases and J lost 7, with 7 bases in between. Germline loops: CDR1 SGDLS, CDR2 YYNGEE. This CDR3 contains 13 residues. CDR3 sequence reads: CASSVVGGGELFF. The CDR3 DNA sequence: TGTGCCAGCAGCGTAGTAGGGGGCGGGGAGCTGTTTTTT.

This clone was counted many times. V usage is TRBV6-5 and J usage is TRBJ1-4; D remains unclear. The CDR3 totals 15 residues. CDR1 is MNHEY and CDR2 is SVGAGI in the germline V gene. V dropped 0 bases and J dropped 4 bases, with 9 bases sitting between them. The CDR3 DNA sequence: TGTGCCAGCAGTTACTCGAGAAGAATTAATGAAAAACTGTTTTTT. It is translated as CASSYSRRINEKLFF.